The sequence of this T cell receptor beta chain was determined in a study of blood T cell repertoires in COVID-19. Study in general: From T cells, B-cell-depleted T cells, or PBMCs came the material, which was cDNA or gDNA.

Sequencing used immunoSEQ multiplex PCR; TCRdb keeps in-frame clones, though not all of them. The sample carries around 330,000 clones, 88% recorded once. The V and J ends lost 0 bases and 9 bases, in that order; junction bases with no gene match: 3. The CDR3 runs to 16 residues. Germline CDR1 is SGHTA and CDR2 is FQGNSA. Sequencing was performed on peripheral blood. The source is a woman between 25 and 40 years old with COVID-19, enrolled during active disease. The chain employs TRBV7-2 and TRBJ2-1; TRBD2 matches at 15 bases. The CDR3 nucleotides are TGTGCCAGCAGCTTAGCGGGACTAGCGGGGGGTGGTGAGCAGTTCTTC. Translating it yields CASSLAGLAGGGEQFF. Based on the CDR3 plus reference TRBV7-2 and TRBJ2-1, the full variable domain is GAGVSQSPSNKVTEKGKDVELRCDPISGHTALYWYRQSLGQGLEFLIYFQGNSAPDKSGLPSDRFSAERTGGSVSTLTIQRTQQEDSAVYLCASSLAGLAGGGEQFFGPGTRLTVL.